This T cell receptor (beta chain) stems from a study of T cells in Graves' hyperthyroidism and ophthalmopathy. TCR beta CDR3 regions were amplified from RNA transcripts. Carried out on the TCR CDR3, a first-round RT-PCR used the HTBI primer set. Each CDR3 protein gets one entry after TCRdb re-called the multiplex PCR reads with MiXCR. The sample contains fewer than 800,000 distinct CDR3 sequences, about a sixth of which appear only once. This CDR3 is 17 amino acids long. J was trimmed by 7 bases and V by 4 bases; bases with no gene match: 11. Germline V gene sequence: CDR1 SGHRS, CDR2 YFSETQ. This clonotype was found many times.

Sequenced sample: blood. This chain uses TRBV5-1 with TRBJ2-1; 13 bases line up with TRBD2. This TCR came from a man between 18 and 35 years old with Graves' hyperthyroidism. The DNA for the CDR3 is TGCGCCAGCAGCCCGACTAGCGGGAGGACCCTACGGAATGAGCAGTTCTTC. Translated: CASSPTSGRTLRNEQFF.